This T cell receptor beta chain was sequenced in a study of T cell responses to AZD1222 COVID-19 vaccine. Looking at the study overall: Second-dose groups at about 4 or about 12 weeks were pooled. Findings and caveats of the study: Baseline seropositivity occurred in only a handful of AZD1222 recipients. CD4 TCRs associated with vaccination spanned spike, dominating at 160-218 and 743-854. Within unmutated variant regions lay the reported targets of nearly half of spike-specific TCRs.

Clones were read by immunoSEQ multiplex PCR, and TCRdb kept only the in-frame ones, dropping some. This repertoire shows fewer than 200,000 clones, approximately 92% found once; its top ten account for less than 11%. The CDR3 spans 12 residues. Per the germline V gene, CDR1 is MNHEY and CDR2 is SVGEGT. Trimming took off 6 bases at V and 7 bases at J, with 12 bases between the two ends. This clone was observed a few times. The antigen remains undetermined. The V gene is TRBV6-2 or TRBV6-3, the J gene TRBJ1-2, with TRBD1 as a possible D gene (6 bases). The sample consisted of peripheral blood, taken on day 0 of AZD1222 vaccination. This TCR was recovered from an adult in good health. This chain's CDR3 is CASSFTGSGYTF. The CDR3 DNA is TGTGCCAGCAGCTTTACAGGGAGTGGCTACACCTTC.